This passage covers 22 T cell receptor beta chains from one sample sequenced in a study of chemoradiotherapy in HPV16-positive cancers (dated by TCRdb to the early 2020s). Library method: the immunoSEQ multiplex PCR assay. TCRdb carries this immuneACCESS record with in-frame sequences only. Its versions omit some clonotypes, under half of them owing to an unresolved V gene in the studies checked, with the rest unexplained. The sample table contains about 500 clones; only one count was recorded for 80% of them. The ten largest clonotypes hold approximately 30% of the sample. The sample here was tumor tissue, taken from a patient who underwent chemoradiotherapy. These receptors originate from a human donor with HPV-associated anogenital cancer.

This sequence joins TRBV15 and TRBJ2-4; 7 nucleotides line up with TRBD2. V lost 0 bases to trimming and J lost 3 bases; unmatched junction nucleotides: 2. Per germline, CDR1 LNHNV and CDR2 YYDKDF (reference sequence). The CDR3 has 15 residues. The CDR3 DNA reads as TGTGCCACCAGCAGAGACAGGGAGGGCAAAAACATTCAGTACTTC. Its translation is CATSRDREGKNIQYF.

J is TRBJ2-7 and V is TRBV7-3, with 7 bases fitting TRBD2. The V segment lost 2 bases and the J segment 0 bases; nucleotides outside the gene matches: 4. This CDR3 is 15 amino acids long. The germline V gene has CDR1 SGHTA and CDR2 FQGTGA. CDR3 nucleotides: TGTGCCAGCAGCTTAGGACCGGGAGGCTCCTACGAGCAGTACTTC. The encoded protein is CASSLGPGGSYEQYF.

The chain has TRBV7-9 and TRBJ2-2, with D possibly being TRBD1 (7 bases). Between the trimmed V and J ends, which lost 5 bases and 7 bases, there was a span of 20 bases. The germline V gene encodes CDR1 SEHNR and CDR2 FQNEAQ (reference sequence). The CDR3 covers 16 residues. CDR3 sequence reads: CASSPGGPGAGGELFF. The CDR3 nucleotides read TGTGCCAGCAGCCCAGGGGGACCGGGGGCAGGCGGGGAGCTGTTTTTT.

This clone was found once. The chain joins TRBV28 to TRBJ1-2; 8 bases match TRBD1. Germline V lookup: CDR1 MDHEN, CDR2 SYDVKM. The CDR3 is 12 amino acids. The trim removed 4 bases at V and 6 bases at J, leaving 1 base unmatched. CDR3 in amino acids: CASSSTGDGYTF. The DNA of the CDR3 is TGTGCCAGCAGTTCGACAGGGGATGGCTACACCTTC.

DNA for the CDR3: TGTGCCAGCAGTGAATCGGGGGATCTAGCCAAAAACATTCAGTACTTC. Amino acid sequence: CASSESGDLAKNIQYF. This chain links TRBV2 with TRBJ2-4, with D perhaps TRBD2 (6 bases). Germline CDR1 is SNHLY and CDR2 is FYNNEI. V was clipped by 2 bases and J by 0 bases, with 11 bases between them. This CDR3 is 16 amino acids long.

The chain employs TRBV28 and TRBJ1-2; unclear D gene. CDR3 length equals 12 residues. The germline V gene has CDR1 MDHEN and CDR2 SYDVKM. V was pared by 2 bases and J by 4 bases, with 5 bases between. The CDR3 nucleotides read TGTGCCAGCAGTTTAAACCGCTATGGCTACACCTTC. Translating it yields CASSLNRYGYTF.

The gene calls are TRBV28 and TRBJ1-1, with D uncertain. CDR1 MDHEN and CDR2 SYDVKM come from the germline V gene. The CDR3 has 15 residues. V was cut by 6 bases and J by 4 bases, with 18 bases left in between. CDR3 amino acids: CASRLQINTVTEAFF. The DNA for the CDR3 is TGTGCCAGCAGATTACAGATCAACACAGTCACTGAAGCTTTCTTT.

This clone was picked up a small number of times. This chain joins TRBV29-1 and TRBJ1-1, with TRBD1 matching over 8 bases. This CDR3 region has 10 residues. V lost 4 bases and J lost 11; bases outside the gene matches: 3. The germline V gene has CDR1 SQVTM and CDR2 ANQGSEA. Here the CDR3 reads CSVVTGEAFF. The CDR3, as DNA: TGCAGCGTTGTGACAGGGGAGGCTTTCTTT.

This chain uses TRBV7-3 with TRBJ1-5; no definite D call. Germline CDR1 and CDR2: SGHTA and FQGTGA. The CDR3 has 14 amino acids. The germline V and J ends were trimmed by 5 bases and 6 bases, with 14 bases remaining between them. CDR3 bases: TGTGCCAGCAGCCCTAAGAAGGGTGGTCAGCCCCAGCATTTT. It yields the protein CASSPKKGGQPQHF.

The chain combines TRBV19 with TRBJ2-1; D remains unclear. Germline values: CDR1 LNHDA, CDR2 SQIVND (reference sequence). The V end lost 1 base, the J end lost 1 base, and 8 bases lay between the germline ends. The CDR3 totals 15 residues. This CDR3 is CASSIGTTSYNEQFF. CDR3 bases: TGTGCCAGTAGTATAGGGACCACATCCTACAATGAGCAGTTCTTC.

Here the CDR3 DNA reads TGTGCCAGCAGTGTAGACCGAGGAGATACGCAGTATTTT. Protein product: CASSVDRGDTQYF. The V call is TRBV6-4, the J call TRBJ2-3; D uncertain. CDR1 MRHNA and CDR2 SNTAGT come from the germline V gene. V was trimmed by 4 bases and J by 5 bases, leaving 10 bases between them. The CDR3 extends over 13 amino acids.

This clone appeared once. CDR3 sequence reads: CASSPLGPYTGELFF. CDR3 sequence (DNA): TGCGCCAGCAGCCCCCTGGGACCTTACACCGGGGAGCTGTTTTTT. The chain recombines TRBV4-3 with TRBJ2-2; the D call may be TRBD1 or TRBD2 (5 bases each). The CDR3 totals 15 residues. Per germline, CDR1 LGHNA and CDR2 YSLEER. V was pared by 4 bases and J by 3 bases, with 12 bases between.

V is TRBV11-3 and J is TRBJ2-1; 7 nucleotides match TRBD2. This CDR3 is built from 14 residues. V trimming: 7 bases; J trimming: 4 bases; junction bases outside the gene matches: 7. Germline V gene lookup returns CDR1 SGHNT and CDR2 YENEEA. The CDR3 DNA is TGTGCCAGCACGCGGGAGTTCCCTTACAATGAGCAGTTCTTC. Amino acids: CASTREFPYNEQFF.

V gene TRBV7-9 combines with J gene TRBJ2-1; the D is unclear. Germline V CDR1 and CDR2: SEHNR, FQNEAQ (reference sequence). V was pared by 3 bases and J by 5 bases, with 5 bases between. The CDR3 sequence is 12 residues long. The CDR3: CASSLRNNEQFF. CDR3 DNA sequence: TGTGCCAGCAGCTTGAGGAACAATGAGCAGTTCTTC.

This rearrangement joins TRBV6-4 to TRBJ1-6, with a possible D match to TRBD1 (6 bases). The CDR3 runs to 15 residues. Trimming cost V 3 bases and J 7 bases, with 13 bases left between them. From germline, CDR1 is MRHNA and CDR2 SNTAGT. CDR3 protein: CASSEDSSGNSPLHF. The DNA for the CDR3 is TGTGCCAGCAGTGAGGACAGCTCTGGGAATTCACCCCTCCACTTT.

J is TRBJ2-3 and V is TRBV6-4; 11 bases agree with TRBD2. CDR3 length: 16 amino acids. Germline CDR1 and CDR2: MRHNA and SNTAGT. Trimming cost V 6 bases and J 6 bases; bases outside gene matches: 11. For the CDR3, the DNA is TGTGCCAGCAGCGAACACACTAGCGGGGGTTCCGATACGCAGTATTTT. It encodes CASSEHTSGGSDTQYF.

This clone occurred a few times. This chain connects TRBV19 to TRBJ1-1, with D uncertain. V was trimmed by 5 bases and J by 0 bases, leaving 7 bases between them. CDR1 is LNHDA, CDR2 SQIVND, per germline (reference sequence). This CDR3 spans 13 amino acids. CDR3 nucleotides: TGTGCCAGTAGTCGCAGAATGAACACTGAAGCTTTCTTT. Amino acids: CASSRRMNTEAFF.

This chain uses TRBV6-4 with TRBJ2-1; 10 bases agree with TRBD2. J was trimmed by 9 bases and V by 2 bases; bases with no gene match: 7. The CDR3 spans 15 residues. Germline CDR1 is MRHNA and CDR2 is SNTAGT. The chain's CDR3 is CASSDGLAGESEQFF. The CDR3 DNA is TGTGCCAGCAGTGACGGGCTAGCGGGAGAGAGTGAGCAGTTCTTC.

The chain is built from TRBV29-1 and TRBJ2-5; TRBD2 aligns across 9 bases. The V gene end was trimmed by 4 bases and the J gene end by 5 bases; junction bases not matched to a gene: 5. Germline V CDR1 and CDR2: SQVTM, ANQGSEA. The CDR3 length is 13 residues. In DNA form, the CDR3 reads TGCAGCGTTGCTGCTAGCGGGAAGGAGACCCAGTACTTC. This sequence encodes CSVAASGKETQYF. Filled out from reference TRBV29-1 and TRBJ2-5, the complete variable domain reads SAVISQKPSRDICQRGTSLTIQCQVDSQVTMMFWYRQQPGQSLTLIATANQGSEATYESGFVIDKFPISRPNLTFSTLTVSNMSPEDSSIYLCSVAASGKETQYFGPGTRLLVL.

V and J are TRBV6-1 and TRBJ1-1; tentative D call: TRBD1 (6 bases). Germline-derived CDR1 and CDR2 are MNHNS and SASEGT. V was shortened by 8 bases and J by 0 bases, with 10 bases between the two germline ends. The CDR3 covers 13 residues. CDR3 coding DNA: TGTGCCAGCGTAGGACAGATGAACACTGAAGCTTTCTTT. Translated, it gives CASVGQMNTEAFF.

The CDR3 DNA follows: TGTGCCATCAGCGCCCGGACCGATCTCTCCTACGAGCAGTACTTC. Its translation is CAISARTDLSYEQYF. The chain combines TRBV10-3 with TRBJ2-5; no firm D call. The DNA end lines up better with TRBJ2-7; the J call may be wrong. CDR1 is ENHRY, CDR2 SYGVKD, per germline. The CDR3 totals 15 residues.

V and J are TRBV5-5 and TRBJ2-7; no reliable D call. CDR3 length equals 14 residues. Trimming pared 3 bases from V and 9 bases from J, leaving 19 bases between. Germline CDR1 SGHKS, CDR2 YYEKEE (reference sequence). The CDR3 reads CASSSHLNVVVQYF. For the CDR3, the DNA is TGTGCCAGCAGCTCACACCTGAATGTGGTAGTGCAGTACTTC.